What follows are 27 T cell receptor beta chains derived from one specimen sequenced in a study of shared clonotypes between healthy human individuals. Sequenced by immunoSEQ multiplex PCR; TCRdb stores in-frame clones only, minus some. The sample includes roughly 640,000 clones, about 97% of them seen just once. Sequencing input: naive CD4+ T cells sorted from blood. Subset denoted: CD45RA+ positively selected. Every receptor here comes from a woman in her twenties or thirties in good health.

V gene TRBV6-5 combines with J gene TRBJ2-7; D is unresolved. CDR3 size: 11 residues. CDR1 and CDR2 from the germline V gene are MNHEY and SVGAGI. Trimming shortened V by 6 bases and J by 3 bases, and 6 bases separated the two germline ends. CDR3 residues: CASSQSYEQYF. CDR3 bases: TGTGCCAGCAGCCAAAGCTACGAGCAGTACTTC.

This chain links TRBV10-3 with TRBJ2-1, with TRBD2 as a possible D gene (7 bases). Germline V gene lookup returns CDR1 ENHRY and CDR2 SYGVKD. Trimming removed 6 bases at V and 10 bases at J, with 25 bases between. This CDR3 has 16 residues. The CDR3 region has the DNA TGTGCCATCAGGATCTCGGGGAGGGGGGAGCCTCACGAGCAGTTCTTC. It yields the protein CAIRISGRGEPHEQFF.

This chain links TRBV6-5 with TRBJ1-1, with a tentative D call TRBD1 (5 bases). V was clipped by 6 bases and J by 10 bases, with 18 bases between them. This CDR3 region has 13 residues. Germline V gene data show CDR1 as MNHEY and CDR2 as SVGAGI. CDR3 in amino acids: CASRGLRRGRAFF. The DNA for the CDR3 is TGTGCCAGCAGGGGGTTACGTCGGGGGAGAGCTTTCTTT.

The table lists this clone with a count of one. This chain connects TRBV4-2 to TRBJ1-4; no clear D gene. This CDR3 spans 15 amino acids. V was trimmed by 6 bases and J by 8 bases, leaving 19 bases between them. The V gene's germline CDR1 is LGHNA and CDR2 YNFKEQ. DNA for the CDR3: TGTGCCAGCAGACCACCTGGACGGGTGGCAGAAAAACTGTTTTTT. It is translated as CASRPPGRVAEKLFF.

CDR3 loop: CASSFPDRGTDTQYF. Written as DNA, the CDR3 is TGTGCCAGCAGTTTTCCAGACAGGGGAACAGATACGCAGTATTTT. V and J are TRBV28 and TRBJ2-3; 8 bases align to TRBD1. In germline, CDR1 is MDHEN, CDR2 SYDVKM. There are 15 residues in the CDR3. V was clipped by 3 bases and J by 3 bases; unmatched bases: 5.

The V gene is TRBV19, the J gene TRBJ2-1, with 10 bases lining up with TRBD2. Per the germline V gene, CDR1 is LNHDA and CDR2 is SQIVND (reference sequence). V gave up 4 bases and J gave up 8 bases; unmatched junction bases: 14. This CDR3 has 17 amino acids. CDR3 sequence reads: CASSTLLAGSWCDEQFF. The CDR3 nucleotides are TGTGCCAGTAGTACCTTACTAGCGGGGTCCTGGTGTGATGAGCAGTTCTTC.

V gene TRBV7-8 combines with J gene TRBJ1-5; no clear D. The V gene lost 2 bases and the J gene lost 2 bases, with 10 bases spanning the gap. CDR1 is SGHVS, CDR2 FQNEAQ, per germline. The CDR3 extends over 15 amino acids. The CDR3 DNA reads TGTGCCAGCAGCTTATTGAGGTGGGGCAATCAGCCCCAGCATTTT. Its protein product is CASSLLRWGNQPQHF.

The table lists this clone with a count of one. V and J are TRBV4-2 and TRBJ2-7; either TRBD1 or TRBD2 may supply D (5 bases each). Trimming left V 2 bases short and J 1 base short, with 12 bases between. The CDR3 runs 15 residues. Germline CDR1 reads LGHNA; CDR2 reads YNFKEQ. The CDR3 loop reads CASSQIRGRSYEQYF. The CDR3 DNA sequence: TGTGCCAGCAGCCAAATACGGGGACGTTCCTACGAGCAGTACTTC.

This clone was counted once. This chain connects TRBV7-4 to TRBJ2-7; 9 nucleotides line up with TRBD2. J lost 3 bases, V lost 3 bases, and 3 bases had no gene match. The CDR3 spans 14 residues. CDR1 is SGHVT, CDR2 SQSDAQ, per germline. The CDR3 region is CASSLELAGYEQYF. Written as DNA, the CDR3 is TGTGCCAGCAGCTTGGAACTAGCGGGCTACGAGCAGTACTTC.

The J gene is TRBJ1-1, the V gene TRBV28; possible D gene TRBD1, 5 bases. Looked up from germline, CDR1 is MDHEN and CDR2 is SYDVKM. V lost 5 bases to trimming and J lost 7 bases, with 20 bases between them. CDR3 length: 15 amino acids. The chain's CDR3 is CASSLAWGRAFEAFF. The CDR3 DNA reads as TGTGCCAGCAGTCTGGCTTGGGGCAGGGCGTTTGAAGCTTTCTTT.

This chain connects TRBV6-5 to TRBJ1-6; 7 bases match TRBD1. Germline loops: CDR1 MNHEY, CDR2 SVGAGI. The CDR3 has 13 residues. V lost 7 bases and J lost 7; bases outside the gene matches: 4. The CDR3 nucleotides read TGTGCCAGCATGTGGGACAGCAATTCACCCCTCCACTTT. Translating it yields CASMWDSNSPLHF.

The rearrangement links TRBV14 to TRBJ2-3; the D gene is possibly TRBD2 (5 bases). CDR1 SGHDN and CDR2 FVKESK come from the germline V gene. V was pared by 3 bases and J by 1 base, with 17 bases between. The CDR3 sequence is 17 residues long. CDR3 DNA: TGTGCCAGCAGCCATCGCCAACGGCGGGCGGGCACAGATACGCAGTATTTT. Translating it yields CASSHRQRRAGTDTQYF.

Here the CDR3 DNA reads TGTGCCAGCAGCCCGGGACAGGAGTATGGCTACACCTTC. This sequence encodes CASSPGQEYGYTF. This sequence joins TRBV7-2 and TRBJ1-2; 8 bases map to TRBD1. V was pared by 5 bases and J by 5 bases, with 4 bases of the junction left unmatched. From germline, CDR1 is SGHTA and CDR2 FQGNSA. This CDR3 region has 13 residues.

The CDR3 DNA follows: TGTGCCAGCAGCTTAGTTCGGGAGGGCACAGATACGCAGTATTTT. Amino acid sequence: CASSLVREGTDTQYF. The chain links TRBV7-9 to TRBJ2-3, with 7 bases identical to TRBD2. This CDR3 is 15 amino acids long. CDR1 and CDR2 from the germline V gene are SEHNR and FQNEAQ (reference sequence). J gave up 1 base and V 1 base, and 2 bases lay outside the gene matches. Full variable domain (rest looked up from reference TRBV7-9 and TRBJ2-3): DTGVSQNPRHKITKRGQNVTFRCDPISEHNRLYWYRQTLGQGPEFLTYFQNEAQLEKSRLLSDRFSAERPKGSFSTLEIQRTEQGDSAMYLCASSLVREGTDTQYFGPGTRLTVL.

Only a few counts were recorded for this clone. The same CDR3 arises from other DNA sequences in this sample as well. The rearrangement uses TRBV5-1 and TRBJ2-5; D gene ambiguous. The CDR3 runs 11 residues. Germline loops: CDR1 SGHRS, CDR2 YFSETQ. V was pared by 2 bases and J by 3 bases, with 2 bases between. The CDR3 here is CASSLEETQYF. CDR3 nucleotide sequence: TGCGCCAGCAGCTTAGAAGAGACCCAGTACTTC.

This clone was picked up a small number of times. The chain is built from TRBV5-1 and TRBJ1-4, with TRBD1 matching 7 bases. The germline gives CDR1 SGHRS, CDR2 YFSETQ. The CDR3 has 15 amino acids. Trimming cost V 3 bases and J 4 bases; bases outside gene matches: 6. The CDR3, as DNA: TGCGCCAGCAGCTCAGGGGACAGAGTTAATGAAAAACTGTTTTTT. It translates to CASSSGDRVNEKLFF.

The chain links TRBV19 to TRBJ2-3; 8 positions agree with TRBD2. The V gene's germline CDR1 is LNHDA and CDR2 SQIVND (reference sequence). There are 16 residues in the CDR3. The V gene end was trimmed by 4 bases and the J gene end by 0 bases; junction bases not matched to a gene: 6. The CDR3 DNA follows: TGTGCCAGTAGTAGGCGACTAGCGCGAAGCACAGATACGCAGTATTTT. Protein: CASSRRLARSTDTQYF.

The table lists this clone with a few counts. The V call is TRBV30, the J call TRBJ1-1; TRBD1 matches 8 bases. V was pared by 2 bases and J by 5 bases, with 10 bases of the junction left unmatched. Germline V lookup: CDR1 GTSNPN, CDR2 SVGIG (reference sequence). The CDR3 extends over 15 amino acids. The CDR3 nucleotides are TGTGCCTGGAGTAGGACAGGGTTCTTGAGAACTGAAGCTTTCTTT. Its translation: CAWSRTGFLRTEAFF.

V gene TRBV11-2 combines with J gene TRBJ2-7; TRBD1 matches 9 bases. The trim removed 5 bases at V and 3 bases at J, leaving 5 bases unmatched. The CDR3 runs 14 residues. Germline assignment: CDR1 SGHAT and CDR2 FQNNGV. The CDR3 nucleotides read TGTGCCAGCAGCACCCCGACAGGGGGCTACGAGCAGTACTTC. It encodes CASSTPTGGYEQYF.

J is TRBJ1-5 and V is TRBV7-8; no reliable D call. Trimming pared 1 base from V and 0 bases from J, leaving 16 bases between. Germline lookup yields CDR1 SGHVS and CDR2 FQNEAQ. The CDR3 has 18 residues. In nucleotides, the CDR3 is TGTGCCAGCAGCTTAGATAGCGACCCTAGATATAGCAATCAGCCCCAGCATTTT. Residues: CASSLDSDPRYSNQPQHF. The full variable domain, with the rest looked up from reference TRBV7-8 and TRBJ1-5, is GAGVSQSPRYKVAKRGQDVALRCDPISGHVSLFWYQQALGQGPEFLTYFQNEAQLDKSGLPSDRFFAERPEGSVSTLKIQRTQQEDSAVYLCASSLDSDPRYSNQPQHFGDGTRLSIL.

The chain uses TRBV6-1 and TRBJ2-5; unclear D gene. V lost 0 bases, J lost 4 bases, and 3 bases lay in between. CDR1 MNHNS and CDR2 SASEGT come from the germline V gene. The CDR3 runs to 12 residues. The CDR3 bases are TGTGCCAGCAGTGAAGCGCGAGAGACCCAGTACTTC. Translating gives CASSEARETQYF.

The V and J genes are TRBV25-1 and TRBJ2-5; D is unresolved. The CDR3 has 14 amino acids. Germline V lookup: CDR1 MGHDK, CDR2 SYGVNS. V shed 1 base and J shed 5 bases, with 11 bases lying between them. In DNA, the CDR3 is TGTGCCAGCAGTGAATTTTTACAGAAGGAGACCCAGTACTTC. Translating it yields CASSEFLQKETQYF. The whole variable domain, filled in from reference TRBV25-1 and TRBJ2-5, reads EADIYQTPRYLVIGTGKKITLECSQTMGHDKMYWYQQDPGMELHLIHYSYGVNSTEKGDLSSESTVSRIRTEHFPLTLESARPSHTSQYLCASSEFLQKETQYFGPGTRLLVL.

The rearrangement links TRBV19 to TRBJ1-1; D is undetermined. The length of the CDR3 is 18 residues. Trimming took 1 base from V and 1 from J, leaving 19 bases between them. The germline CDR1 and CDR2 sequences are LNHDA and SQIVND (reference sequence). As DNA, the CDR3 is TGTGCCAGTAGTATAGGCCCCCCAGCGGGCGGTCGGAACACTGAAGCTTTCTTT. Protein: CASSIGPPAGGRNTEAFF.

CDR3 nucleotides: TGTGCCAGCTCACCACAAGAAGCGGGAGGGAGCTCCTACAATGAGCAGTTCTTC. It is translated as CASSPQEAGGSSYNEQFF. The chain is built from TRBV18 and TRBJ2-1; 10 nucleotides line up with TRBD2. This CDR3 spans 18 amino acids. V shed 1 base, J shed 0 bases, and the junction held 6 bases outside the gene matches. The germline gives CDR1 KGHSH, CDR2 LQKENI.

The chain's CDR3 is CASSQTSVWSYEQYF. CDR3 DNA sequence: TGTGCCAGCAGCCAGACTAGCGTCTGGTCCTACGAGCAGTACTTC. The chain uses TRBV7-8 and TRBJ2-7; 8 nucleotides line up with TRBD2. Trimming took 5 bases from V and 1 from J; bases not matched to a gene: 7. CDR3 length: 15 residues. Germline V gene data show CDR1 as SGHVS and CDR2 as FQNEAQ.

The CDR3 region has the DNA TGTGCCAGCAGCACCTCGGGGGACAGGGGGCTATACGAGCAGTACTTC. Protein: CASSTSGDRGLYEQYF. The chain is built from TRBV7-3 and TRBJ2-7; 12 bases match TRBD1. The CDR3 consists of 16 residues. The J segment lost 4 bases and the V segment lost 5 bases, leaving 9 bases of the junction unmatched. Germline CDR1 is SGHTA and CDR2 is FQGTGA.

This rearrangement joins TRBV5-1 to TRBJ2-1; TRBD2 might be the D (5 bases). Germline V CDR1 and CDR2: SGHRS, YFSETQ. The V and J ends lost 0 bases and 6 bases respectively, with 10 bases between them. The CDR3 is 14 residues long. The CDR3 reads CASSLVRDRNEQFF. CDR3 DNA: TGCGCCAGCAGCTTGGTGAGGGATCGCAATGAGCAGTTCTTC.